Below are 13 T cell receptor beta chains sequenced from a single sample in a study of shared clonotypes between healthy human individuals. Generated by immunoSEQ multiplex PCR, the TCRdb table keeps only in-frame clones and is missing some. The sample carries more than 2 million clones, over 85% recorded once. Sample: naive CD4+ T cells sorted from blood. Stated subset: CD45RA+ positively selected. The origin of the receptors is a man aged 18 to 35 in good health.

This chain links TRBV6-1 with TRBJ1-2; no definite D call. The CDR3 consists of 12 residues. The germline gives CDR1 MNHNS, CDR2 SASEGT. V lost 7 bases and J lost 2, with 8 bases in between. The CDR3 region is CASIDLNYGYTF. The CDR3 nucleotides read TGTGCCAGCATAGATTTGAACTATGGCTACACCTTC.

This chain links TRBV5-6 with TRBJ2-5; D is uncertain. The CDR3 has 13 residues. The V gene lost 0 bases and the J gene lost 5 bases, with 8 bases spanning the gap. The germline V gene encodes CDR1 SGHDT and CDR2 YYEEEE. This CDR3 reads CASSLANGETQYF. CDR3 DNA sequence: TGTGCCAGCAGCTTGGCCAACGGGGAGACCCAGTACTTC.

The chain joins TRBV27 to TRBJ2-7, with 9 bases fitting TRBD2. With 5 bases clipped from V and 7 bases from J, the junction kept 12 bases outside the gene matches. The CDR3 has 15 residues. Germline assignment: CDR1 MNHEY and CDR2 SMNVEV (reference sequence). The DNA for the CDR3 is TGTGCCAGCAGTACCTCCGGCGGGAGGGAGAATGAGCAGTACTTC. It encodes CASSTSGGRENEQYF.

V usage is TRBV28 and J usage is TRBJ1-2; the D is unclear. The CDR3 length is 12 residues. Germline V gene data show CDR1 as MDHEN and CDR2 as SYDVKM. V lost 6 bases and J lost 7, with 12 bases in between. CDR3 coding DNA: TGTGCCAGCAGCCGACCGGTGGGTGGCTACACCTTC. Its translation: CASSRPVGGYTF.

The V and J genes are TRBV6-6 and TRBJ1-5; D might be TRBD1 (5 bases). Germline assignment: CDR1 MNHNY and CDR2 SVGAGI (reference sequence). V was cut by 5 bases and J by 1 base, with 12 bases left in between. This CDR3 spans 15 amino acids. The CDR3 region has the DNA TGTGCCAGCAGTCTTGACGGGGGGAGCAATCAGCCCCAGCATTTT. Translation: CASSLDGGSNQPQHF.

The chain combines TRBV6-6 with TRBJ2-7; D not certain. Trimming cost V 10 bases and J 4 bases, with 17 bases left between them. This CDR3 contains 13 residues. CDR1 is MNHNY and CDR2 is SVGAGI in the germline V gene (reference sequence). CDR3 nucleotide sequence: TGTGCCACGGGCCGGTCCGCATATTACGAGCAGTACTTC. It yields the protein CATGRSAYYEQYF.

For the CDR3, the DNA is TGTGCCTGGAGTGTACTTGGGGGGCAGAGGGGCTACGAGCAGTACTTC. Residues: CAWSVLGGQRGYEQYF. The rearrangement links TRBV30 to TRBJ2-7; either TRBD1 or TRBD2 may fit D (6 bases each). V gave up 0 bases and J gave up 3 bases, with 18 bases separating them. CDR3 length: 16 amino acids. Germline CDR1 reads GTSNPN; CDR2 reads SVGIG (reference sequence).

J is TRBJ1-3 and V is TRBV7-2; a weak D match, TRBD1 (5 bases). V was shortened by 5 bases and J by 4 bases, with 18 bases between the two germline ends. Germline lookup yields CDR1 SGHTA and CDR2 FQGNSA. The CDR3 has 16 amino acids. The DNA for the CDR3 is TGTGCCAGCAGCCCACAGAGGCAGGGTAACGGAAACACCATATATTTT. Protein product: CASSPQRQGNGNTIYF.

The chain couples TRBV6-1 to TRBJ2-3; D may match TRBD1 or TRBD2 (5 bases each). V lost 4 bases and J lost 1, with 12 bases in between. This CDR3 is built from 15 residues. In germline, CDR1 is MNHNS, CDR2 SASEGT. CDR3 coding DNA: TGTGCCAGCAGTGTTACCCGGGACCGCACAGATACGCAGTATTTT. Translating gives CASSVTRDRTDTQYF.

This rearrangement joins TRBV7-9 to TRBJ1-6; D may be TRBD1 (5 bases). From germline, CDR1 is SEHNR and CDR2 FQNEAQ (reference sequence). The CDR3 sequence is 14 residues long. With 5 bases removed from V and 10 bases from J, the gap between germline ends came to 15 bases. In DNA, the CDR3 is TGTGCCAGCAGCCCCCTCACAGGAGGCTCACCCCTCCACTTT. Translation gives CASSPLTGGSPLHF.

This clone has just one count. The chain links TRBV7-2 to TRBJ2-6; D is unresolved. The CDR3 runs to 16 residues. Germline CDR1 reads SGHTA; CDR2 reads FQGNSA. V was cut by 2 bases and J by 0 bases, with 8 bases left in between. Here the CDR3 reads CASSLPVVSGANVLTF. In DNA form, the CDR3 reads TGTGCCAGCAGCTTACCGGTGGTCTCTGGGGCCAACGTCCTGACTTTC.

V usage is TRBV11-3 and J usage is TRBJ2-7; possible D gene TRBD2, 6 bases. Trimming cost V 5 bases and J 0 bases, with 14 bases left between them. CDR3 length: 15 residues. Germline V gene sequence: CDR1 SGHNT, CDR2 YENEEA. The CDR3 loop is CASSPQEGSSYEQYF. For the CDR3, the DNA is TGTGCCAGCAGCCCCCAGGAGGGGAGCTCCTACGAGCAGTACTTC.

V is TRBV7-3 and J is TRBJ2-1, with 10 bases fitting TRBD2. The CDR3 is 15 amino acids. Germline CDR1 reads SGHTA; CDR2 reads FQGTGA. The V segment lost 2 bases and the J segment 10 bases; nucleotides outside the gene matches: 8. The CDR3 coding sequence is TGTGCCAGCAGCTTAGCACTAGCGGGGCTCGGAGAGCAGTTCTTC. Translated, it gives CASSLALAGLGEQFF.